A single sample gave rise to the 32 T cell receptor beta chains below, sequenced in a study of T cells after posttransplantation cyclophosphamide. The protocol was immunoSEQ multiplex PCR, while the TCRdb copy is restricted to in-frame clones and leaves out a portion. This sample has more than 20,000 clones; around 88% occur once, and the top ten carry 6.3%. The sequenced sample consisted of PBMCs. The receptors originated from a woman in her sixties or seventies with a blood cancer, CMV-positive, and with a related stem cell donor.

The chain combines TRBV10-2 with TRBJ2-7; weak D call: TRBD2 (5 bases). Looked up from germline, CDR1 is WSHSY and CDR2 is SAAADI. The CDR3 covers 15 residues. Trimming took off 7 bases at V and 6 bases at J, with 22 bases between the two ends. The CDR3 sequence is CASTEGSGSLAEQYF. The CDR3 DNA sequence: TGCGCCAGCACCGAGGGTTCCGGGTCTTTGGCCGAGCAGTACTTC.

The CDR3 DNA reads as TGTGCCAGTAGTATAACACAGGGGAGTATCGGCTACACCTTC. Translated, it gives CASSITQGSIGYTF. V and J are TRBV19 and TRBJ1-2; TRBD1 aligns across 7 bases. Germline CDR1 is LNHDA and CDR2 is SQIVND (reference sequence). The CDR3 sequence is 14 residues long. V trimming: 2 bases; J trimming: 8 bases; junction bases outside the gene matches: 8.

The rearrangement links TRBV2 to TRBJ1-1, with TRBD1 matching 7 bases. V shed 7 bases and J 1 base; nucleotides not matched to a gene: 3. Per the germline V gene, CDR1 is SNHLY and CDR2 is FYNNEI. The CDR3 sequence is 13 residues long. The CDR3 protein is CASKRTGNTEAFF. CDR3 in DNA: TGTGCCAGCAAACGGACAGGGAACACTGAAGCTTTCTTT.

The chain carries TRBV2 and TRBJ2-7; 10 positions match TRBD2. The V gene's germline CDR1 is SNHLY and CDR2 FYNNEI. V shed 7 bases and J 4 bases; nucleotides not matched to a gene: 7. There are 14 residues in the CDR3. Here the CDR3 DNA reads TGTGCCAGCACCCAGGGACTAGCGCCGTACGAGCAGTACTTC. It specifies CASTQGLAPYEQYF.

The chain employs TRBV7-3 and TRBJ2-7; 8 bases are shared with TRBD2. Germline CDR1 reads SGHTA; CDR2 reads FQGTGA. The CDR3 consists of 14 residues. V shed 2 bases, J shed 6 bases, and the junction held 6 bases outside the gene matches. For the CDR3, the DNA is TGTGCCAGCAGCTTATCCGGCGGGAGGCTCGAGCAGTACTTC. Translation gives CASSLSGGRLEQYF.

The chain links TRBV4-1 to TRBJ2-3, with D unresolved. V dropped 1 base and J dropped 2 bases, with 4 bases sitting between them. The germline gives CDR1 MGHRA, CDR2 YSYEKL. The CDR3 totals 13 residues. The CDR3 nucleotides read TGCGCCAGCAGCCAAGTCGTCACAGATACGCAGTATTTT. Translation: CASSQVVTDTQYF.

The chain carries TRBV28 and TRBJ2-7, with a weak D call TRBD2 (6 bases). Germline V CDR1 and CDR2: MDHEN, SYDVKM. The V and J ends lost 1 base and 2 bases respectively, with 15 bases between them. CDR3 length: 16 amino acids. The CDR3 nucleotides are TGTGCCAGCAGTTTATCCCGACTAGAACTAACCTACGAGCAGTACTTC. It specifies CASSLSRLELTYEQYF.

This rearrangement joins TRBV9 to TRBJ1-2; maybe TRBD1 (5 bases). Germline lookup yields CDR1 SGDLS and CDR2 YYNGEE. CDR3 length: 14 amino acids. V was pared by 0 bases and J by 6 bases, with 12 bases between. As DNA, the CDR3 is TGTGCCAGCAGCGTAGGGCCAGGGTCGCATGGCTACACCTTC. This encodes CASSVGPGSHGYTF.

The V call is TRBV7-7, the J call TRBJ2-7; 8 bases agree with TRBD2. The CDR3 consists of 15 residues. From germline, CDR1 is SSHAT and CDR2 FNYEAQ (reference sequence). V was pared by 5 bases and J by 5 bases, with 11 bases of the junction left unmatched. The CDR3: CASSLAGGGKNEQYF. Here the CDR3 DNA reads TGTGCCAGCAGCCTCGCCGGGGGGGGTAAAAACGAGCAGTACTTC.

The gene calls are TRBV6-1 and TRBJ2-1, with TRBD2 identical over 7 bases. Per germline, CDR1 MNHNS and CDR2 SASEGT. The CDR3 is 14 amino acids. V gave up 1 base and J gave up 8 bases; unmatched junction bases: 5. The CDR3: CASSEGTSRHEQFF. DNA for the CDR3: TGTGCCAGCAGTGAAGGGACTAGTAGGCATGAGCAGTTCTTC.

This clone was counted between two and nine times. The CDR3 DNA is TGTGCCAGCACCCGGACAGGGCAGGGGACTGAAGCTTTCTTT. Amino acids: CASTRTGQGTEAFF. The V gene is TRBV2, the J gene TRBJ1-1; 8 bases match TRBD1. CDR3 length: 14 amino acids. Germline values: CDR1 SNHLY, CDR2 FYNNEI. Losses at the gene ends were 7 bases for V and 5 bases for J; bases not matched to a gene: 9.

The chain has TRBV5-6 and TRBJ1-3, with D hard to call. Germline CDR1 and CDR2: SGHDT and YYEEEE. CDR3 size: 17 residues. The V end lost 1 base, the J end lost 0 bases, and 14 bases lay between the germline ends. DNA of the CDR3: TGTGCCAGCAGCTTGCGAATTTTCCAGTTCTCTGGAAACACCATATATTTT. Encoded protein: CASSLRIFQFSGNTIYF.

The V gene is TRBV27, the J gene TRBJ2-1, with 10 bases identical to TRBD2. The J segment lost 2 bases and the V segment lost 5 bases, leaving 9 bases of the junction unmatched. This CDR3 spans 17 amino acids. Germline lookup yields CDR1 MNHEY and CDR2 SMNVEV (reference sequence). The CDR3 DNA is TGTGCCAGCAGTAACTTCAGAGCGGGAGGGCCCTACAATGAGCAGTTCTTC. Its translation is CASSNFRAGGPYNEQFF.

J is TRBJ2-1 and V is TRBV6-1; 7 nucleotides agree with TRBD1. CDR1 is MNHNS and CDR2 is SASEGT in the germline V gene. V was clipped by 5 bases and J by 0 bases; unmatched bases: 4. The CDR3 spans 15 residues. CDR3 nucleotide sequence: TGTGCCAGCAGTACAGGGGCCAGCTCCTACAATGAGCAGTTCTTC. Translating it yields CASSTGASSYNEQFF.

The J gene is TRBJ2-5, the V gene TRBV30; 7 nucleotides match TRBD2. TRBJ2-7 explains the end of the DNA better; the J call may be wrong. Germline lookup yields CDR1 GTSNPN and CDR2 SVGIG (reference sequence). The CDR3 has 13 amino acids. The CDR3 spells CAWSVAGNGEQYF. CDR3 in DNA: TGTGCCTGGAGTGTAGCGGGGAATGGCGAGCAGTACTTC.

CDR3 DNA: TGTGCCAGCAGGGTCCTAGGGGCTAACACCGGGGAGCTGTTTTTT. This translates into CASRVLGANTGELFF. This rearrangement joins TRBV27 to TRBJ2-2; the D gene is possibly TRBD1 (5 bases). The germline V gene has CDR1 MNHEY and CDR2 SMNVEV (reference sequence). CDR3 size: 15 residues. V was cut by 6 bases and J by 2 bases, with 13 bases left in between.

The chain recombines TRBV19 with TRBJ1-3; 9 positions match TRBD1. V dropped 5 bases and J dropped 4; count of bases not matched to a gene: 9. Germline CDR1 LNHDA, CDR2 SQIVND (reference sequence). CDR3 length: 16 amino acids. CDR3 amino acids: CASSPGTGTMGNTIYF. The CDR3 bases are TGTGCCAGTAGTCCCGGGACAGGGACGATGGGAAACACCATATATTTT.

The gene calls are TRBV30 and TRBJ2-1; a weak D match, TRBD1 (5 bases). CDR3 size: 14 residues. The V and J ends lost 5 bases and 2 bases respectively, with 13 bases between them. The germline CDR1 and CDR2 sequences are GTSNPN and SVGIG (reference sequence). CDR3 bases: TGTGCCTGGGCCCAGGGTGGGCCCTACAATGAGCAGTTCTTC. Translation: CAWAQGGPYNEQFF. The full variable domain, rest sourced from reference TRBV30 and TRBJ2-1, is SQTIHQWPATLVQPVGSPLSLECTVEGTSNPNLYWYRQAAGRGLQLLFYSVGIGQISSEVPQNLSASRPQDRQFILSSKKLLLSDSGFYLCAWAQGGPYNEQFFGPGTRLTVL.

The chain carries TRBV7-9 and TRBJ2-2, with a weak D call TRBD1 (6 bases). V lost 6 bases and J lost 0, with 11 bases in between. Germline CDR1 SEHNR, CDR2 FQNEAQ (reference sequence). CDR3 size: 15 residues. CDR3 DNA: TGTGCCAGCAGACCTCAGGGGACGAACACCGGGGAGCTGTTTTTT. Translated, it gives CASRPQGTNTGELFF.

V gene TRBV27 combines with J gene TRBJ2-5; the match to TRBD1 covers 9 bases. The CDR3 totals 14 residues. V shed 6 bases, J shed 11 bases, and the junction held 13 bases outside the gene matches. Germline-derived CDR1 and CDR2 are MNHEY and SMNVEV (reference sequence). CDR3 region: CASRTGTGSWEQYF. The CDR3 nucleotides read TGTGCCAGCAGAACCGGGACAGGGAGTTGGGAGCAGTACTTC.

This clone appeared a single time. The V gene is TRBV9, the J gene TRBJ2-1, with 11 bases lining up with TRBD2. Germline V gene data show CDR1 as SGDLS and CDR2 as YYNGEE. V dropped 1 base and J dropped 9; count of bases not matched to a gene: 12. The CDR3 sequence is 17 residues long. In nucleotides, the CDR3 is TGTGCCAGCAGCGTAACCCTTACTAGCGGGAGTATGGGTGAGCAGTTCTTC. Translating gives CASSVTLTSGSMGEQFF.

The chain combines TRBV2 with TRBJ1-2; TRBD1 agrees at 8 bases. The germline CDR1 and CDR2 sequences are SNHLY and FYNNEI. J gave up 6 bases and V 6 bases, and 6 bases lay outside the gene matches. The CDR3 is 13 amino acids. CDR3 bases: TGTGCCAGCAGGGAGACAGGGGAGAATGGCTACACCTTC. Its protein product is CASRETGENGYTF.

In its sample, this clone was seen a few times. The J gene is TRBJ2-7, the V gene TRBV11-2, with a tentative D call TRBD2 (5 bases). V was pared by 5 bases and J by 5 bases, with 22 bases between. The CDR3 is 16 amino acids. Germline CDR1 SGHAT, CDR2 FQNNGV. The DNA for the CDR3 is TGTGCCAGCAGCCTTCGGGGTAGTAGAACGTTCCACGAGCAGTACTTC. As protein: CASSLRGSRTFHEQYF.

This sequence joins TRBV2 and TRBJ2-4, with 10 bases aligning to TRBD1. The V segment lost 5 bases and the J segment 6 bases; nucleotides outside the gene matches: 4. The CDR3 totals 14 residues. Germline CDR1 is SNHLY and CDR2 is FYNNEI. The CDR3 sequence: CASSRTGGTNIQYF. The CDR3 DNA is TGTGCCAGCAGTCGGACAGGGGGAACAAACATTCAGTACTTC.

This chain connects TRBV7-9 to TRBJ2-3; D gene uncertain. CDR1 and CDR2 from the germline V gene are SEHNR and FQNEAQ (reference sequence). Deletions cut 5 bases from V and 0 bases from J, with 3 bases between. This CDR3 has 12 amino acids. This CDR3 is CASSLSTDTQYF. The CDR3 coding sequence is TGTGCCAGCAGCCTTAGCACAGATACGCAGTATTTT.

The chain couples TRBV19 to TRBJ2-7; 9 positions match TRBD1. The CDR3 has 16 amino acids. The V gene end was trimmed by 3 bases and the J gene end by 1 base; junction bases not matched to a gene: 7. The germline V gene encodes CDR1 LNHDA and CDR2 SQIVND (reference sequence). In DNA, the CDR3 is TGTGCCAGTAGTATGGGGAGGACAGGGGCATCCTACGAGCAGTACTTC. Translation: CASSMGRTGASYEQYF.

The V gene is TRBV5-4, the J gene TRBJ2-7, with 8 bases identical to TRBD2. This CDR3 is built from 16 residues. The germline V gene has CDR1 SGHNT and CDR2 YYREEE (reference sequence). V was clipped by 3 bases and J by 6 bases; unmatched bases: 14. The CDR3 region is CASSSYNGRAGGEQYF. The CDR3 region has the DNA TGTGCCAGCAGCTCCTATAACGGGAGGGCCGGAGGCGAGCAGTACTTC.

The CDR3 DNA is TGTGCCAGCAGCGTAGAGACGGGTTTCACAGATACGCAGTATTTT. It translates to CASSVETGFTDTQYF. V usage is TRBV9 and J usage is TRBJ2-3, with no clear D. V was cut by 0 bases and J by 2 bases, with 10 bases left in between. The V gene's germline CDR1 is SGDLS and CDR2 YYNGEE. The CDR3 is 15 amino acids.

The rearrangement uses TRBV7-9 and TRBJ1-5; D is unresolved. Trimming left V 1 base short and J 7 bases short, with 11 bases between. The germline CDR1 and CDR2 sequences are SEHNR and FQNEAQ (reference sequence). The CDR3 runs to 14 residues. The CDR3 region has the DNA TGTGCCAGCAGCTTAGACGGAGGTCGGCAGCCCCAGCATTTT. Its protein product is CASSLDGGRQPQHF.

This chain connects TRBV7-8 to TRBJ2-7, with 9 bases lining up with TRBD1. Germline values: CDR1 SGHVS, CDR2 FQNEAQ. The V and J ends lost 5 bases and 5 bases, in that order; junction bases with no gene match: 7. This CDR3 has 14 amino acids. In DNA form, the CDR3 reads TGTGCCAGCAGCGTCCGGGACAGGGACCACGAGCAGTACTTC. It is translated as CASSVRDRDHEQYF.

V gene TRBV29-1 combines with J gene TRBJ2-7, with 15 bases aligning to TRBD2. The CDR3 spans 17 residues. Trimming took 4 bases from V and 0 from J; bases not matched to a gene: 7. CDR1 is SQVTM, CDR2 ANQGSEA, per germline. In nucleotides, the CDR3 is TGCAGCGTTGCCGAGGGACTAGCGGGAGGTCACTCCTACGAGCAGTACTTC. It is translated as CSVAEGLAGGHSYEQYF.

V gene TRBV6-5 combines with J gene TRBJ1-1, with 10 bases aligning to TRBD1. Germline-derived CDR1 and CDR2 are MNHEY and SVGAGI. V lost 2 bases to trimming and J lost 5 bases; unmatched junction nucleotides: 2. This CDR3 contains 14 residues. The CDR3 DNA is TGTGCCAGCAGTTACCCGGGACAGGGGACTGAAGCTTTCTTT. This encodes CASSYPGQGTEAFF.